A single sample gave rise to the 13 T cell receptor beta chains below, sequenced in a study of multiple sclerosis patients with progressive multifocal leukoencephalopathy. Assay used: immunoSEQ multiplex PCR; TCRdb lists only in-frame clones, some missing. The table includes roughly 30,000 clones, around 89% detected once. Noted time point: before natalizumab initiation. Sequencing was performed on PBMCs. Receptor source: a human donor with multiple sclerosis.

V and J are TRBV6-5 and TRBJ1-1; TRBD1 agrees at 8 bases. The CDR3 extends over 15 amino acids. The germline V gene has CDR1 MNHEY and CDR2 SVGAGI. The V segment lost 0 bases and the J segment 5 bases; nucleotides outside the gene matches: 5. The CDR3 region is CASSYSQGARTEAFF. CDR3 DNA sequence: TGTGCCAGCAGTTACTCCCAGGGGGCGCGGACTGAAGCTTTCTTT.

This CDR3 reads CASSMGSTVTDTQYF. In nucleotides, the CDR3 is TGTGCCAGTAGTATGGGAAGTACTGTCACAGATACGCAGTATTTT. The chain recombines TRBV19 with TRBJ2-3; D is undetermined. Germline CDR1 LNHDA, CDR2 SQIVND (reference sequence). The CDR3 has 15 residues. V was clipped by 3 bases and J by 2 bases, with 12 bases between them.

The rearrangement links TRBV30 to TRBJ2-3; D might be TRBD2 (6 bases). Deletions cut 4 bases from V and 5 bases from J, with 19 bases between. Looked up from germline, CDR1 is GTSNPN and CDR2 is SVGIG (reference sequence). This CDR3 is built from 15 residues. CDR3 region: CAWTRGGRNKDTQYF. The CDR3 DNA reads TGTGCCTGGACCCGGGGAGGTAGAAATAAAGATACGCAGTATTTT.

The CDR3 nucleotides are TGTGCCAGCAGCCCGTATTCAGGCCCGAGGTCTGAAGCTTTCTTT. This sequence encodes CASSPYSGPRSEAFF. V is TRBV11-2 and J is TRBJ1-1; unclear D gene. CDR3 size: 15 residues. Trimming stripped 5 bases from V and 6 bases from J, with 19 bases between. Germline V CDR1 and CDR2: SGHAT, FQNNGV.

V gene TRBV29-1 combines with J gene TRBJ2-2; D unresolved. Germline V gene lookup returns CDR1 SQVTM and CDR2 ANQGSEA. The V and J ends lost 1 base and 0 bases respectively, with 9 bases between them. The CDR3 spans 15 residues. The CDR3 sequence: CSVEGAGSNTGELFF. The CDR3 region has the DNA TGCAGCGTTGAAGGGGCCGGGTCGAACACCGGGGAGCTGTTTTTT.

CDR3 loop: CASSGGWGVYNEQFF. In DNA, the CDR3 is TGTGCCAGCAGCGGTGGTTGGGGGGTTTACAATGAGCAGTTCTTC. This rearrangement joins TRBV5-6 to TRBJ2-1, with D possibly TRBD2 on 6 matching bases. Trimming left V 4 bases short and J 4 bases short, with 15 bases between. The CDR3 has 15 amino acids. CDR1 and CDR2 from the germline V gene are SGHDT and YYEEEE.

The gene calls are TRBV6-4 and TRBJ2-3, with 9 nucleotides matching TRBD2. J was trimmed by 2 bases and V by 7 bases; bases with no gene match: 7. Per the germline V gene, CDR1 is MRHNA and CDR2 is SNTAGT. The CDR3 has 15 residues. The CDR3 region has the DNA TGTGCCAGCACCCCGACTAGCGGAAACACAGATACGCAGTATTTT. Protein product: CASTPTSGNTDTQYF.

This chain connects TRBV5-4 to TRBJ1-5, with TRBD1 matching 9 bases. The trim removed 4 bases at V and 6 bases at J, leaving 5 bases unmatched. The CDR3 runs to 14 residues. CDR1 and CDR2 from the germline V gene are SGHNT and YYREEE (reference sequence). The CDR3 sequence is CASSLGQGGQPQHF. CDR3 bases: TGTGCCAGCAGCCTGGGACAGGGAGGTCAGCCCCAGCATTTT.

V is TRBV7-9 and J is TRBJ2-7, with 8 bases matching TRBD1. The CDR3 is 14 residues long. J was trimmed by 4 bases and V by 5 bases; bases with no gene match: 7. The germline V gene encodes CDR1 SEHNR and CDR2 FQNEAQ (reference sequence). The CDR3: CASSIQQGGYEQYF. The CDR3 DNA is TGTGCCAGCAGCATACAACAGGGGGGTTACGAGCAGTACTTC.

This rearrangement joins TRBV6-5 to TRBJ2-7; 7 nucleotides line up with TRBD1. In germline, CDR1 is MNHEY, CDR2 SVGAGI. Trimming cost V 5 bases and J 3 bases; bases outside gene matches: 1. This CDR3 is built from 12 residues. The CDR3 bases are TGTGCCAGCAGTCGGACAGGCTACGAGCAGTACTTC. Its translation is CASSRTGYEQYF.

This clone was counted only a few times. The chain recombines TRBV2 with TRBJ1-3; 8 nucleotides match TRBD1. V lost 2 bases and J lost 11; bases outside the gene matches: 8. The CDR3 consists of 14 residues. Germline lookup yields CDR1 SNHLY and CDR2 FYNNEI. As DNA, the CDR3 is TGTGCCAGCAGTGAACACGGACAGGGAAGTCCCATATATTTT. This gives the protein CASSEHGQGSPIYF.

The chain combines TRBV30 with TRBJ1-2; D might be TRBD1 (6 bases). Germline V gene lookup returns CDR1 GTSNPN and CDR2 SVGIG (reference sequence). The CDR3 totals 13 residues. The ends were cut back, 3 bases at V and 4 bases at J, with 12 bases in the middle. The CDR3 protein is CAWRQGPGYGYTF. The CDR3 nucleotides are TGTGCCTGGAGACAGGGTCCGGGCTATGGCTACACCTTC.

V usage is TRBV19 and J usage is TRBJ1-5, with 9 bases fitting TRBD1. Germline V gene lookup returns CDR1 LNHDA and CDR2 SQIVND (reference sequence). J was trimmed by 5 bases and V by 7 bases; bases with no gene match: 12. The CDR3 spans 16 residues. The CDR3 protein is CASMKVNRGLYQPQHF. Here the CDR3 DNA reads TGTGCCAGTATGAAGGTCAACAGGGGGCTTTATCAGCCCCAGCATTTT. Looking up the rest from reference TRBV19 and TRBJ1-5 gives the full variable domain: DGGITQSPKYLFRKEGQNVTLSCEQNLNHDAMYWYRQDPGQGLRLIYYSQIVNDFQKGDIAEGYSVSREKKESFPLTVTSAQKNPTAFYLCASMKVNRGLYQPQHFGDGTRLSIL.